The 21 T cell receptor beta chains presented below share a single source sample, sequenced in a study of Graves' ophthalmopathy and Graves' hyperthyroidism. Beta-chain TCR CDR3 regions were amplified from RNA transcripts. First-round RT-PCR employed HTBI primers, with a second-round multiplex PCR after it. TCRdb redid the calling of the multiplex PCR reads with MiXCR, one entry per CDR3 protein. The sample consists of about 370,000 distinct CDR3 sequences, approximately 17% of them appearing once. The sequenced material came from peripheral blood. These receptors originate from an adult woman with stable Graves' hyperthyroidism.

This clonotype was seen ten or more times. V usage is TRBV11-2 and J usage is TRBJ2-7; 9 nucleotides agree with TRBD1. Germline V gene sequence: CDR1 SGHAT, CDR2 FQNNGV. CDR3 length: 14 amino acids. V lost 0 bases, J lost 6 bases, and 3 bases stayed unmatched. The CDR3 nucleotides read TGTGCCAGCAGCTTAGAGACAGGGGGACGCGAGCAGTACTTC. It encodes CASSLETGGREQYF.

The J gene is TRBJ2-5, the V gene TRBV12-3 or TRBV12-4; possibly TRBD1 for D (5 bases). This CDR3 is built from 15 residues. With 1 base removed from V and 4 bases from J, the gap between germline ends came to 13 bases. The CDR3 reads CASSLEGARRETQYF. The CDR3 DNA sequence: TGTGCCAGCAGTTTAGAAGGGGCGAGGAGAGAGACCCAGTACTTC.

This clonotype was seen at least ten times. The rearrangement uses TRBV29-1 and TRBJ1-1, with D possibly matching TRBD1 (5 bases). Germline-derived CDR1 and CDR2 are SQVTM and ANQGSEA. With 7 bases removed from V and 8 bases from J, the gap between germline ends came to 17 bases. The CDR3 totals 12 residues. CDR3 residues: CSANRRGEEAFF. In nucleotides, the CDR3 is TGCAGCGCGAATCGAAGGGGCGAGGAAGCTTTCTTT.

This clonotype was observed many times. The V call is TRBV30, the J call TRBJ2-2, with D possibly being TRBD2 (6 bases). Germline assignment: CDR1 GTSNPN and CDR2 SVGIG (reference sequence). The CDR3 sequence is 15 residues long. Trimming stripped 4 bases from V and 0 bases from J, with 12 bases between. CDR3 DNA sequence: TGTGCCTGGACCAGGGCGGGGACGAACACCGGGGAGCTGTTTTTT. Protein sequence: CAWTRAGTNTGELFF.

At least ten counts were recorded for this clonotype. The chain recombines TRBV2 with TRBJ1-3; D ambiguous. This CDR3 spans 15 amino acids. The germline V gene encodes CDR1 SNHLY and CDR2 FYNNEI. V was pared by 4 bases and J by 4 bases, with 14 bases between. The CDR3 DNA sequence: TGTGCCAGCAGTGTCGAGGCCCCCTCCGGAAACACCATATATTTT. Its translation is CASSVEAPSGNTIYF.

V and J are TRBV6-2 or TRBV6-3 and TRBJ1-2, with no clear D. Germline V gives CDR1 MNHEY, CDR2 SVGEGT. Trimming removed 11 bases from V and 5 bases from J, with 12 bases in between. The CDR3 is made up of 11 amino acids. CDR3 bases: TGTGCCGGGCTTGGGGAATATGGCTACACCTTC. Translated, it gives CAGLGEYGYTF.

At least ten counts were recorded for this clonotype. The chain uses TRBV6-1 and TRBJ1-2, with a tentative D call TRBD1 (6 bases). The CDR3 is 13 amino acids. V was pared by 4 bases and J by 2 bases, with 8 bases between. The germline CDR1 and CDR2 sequences are MNHNS and SASEGT. DNA for the CDR3: TGTGCCAGCAGTGGACAGGCGAACTATGGCTACACCTTC. Translation: CASSGQANYGYTF.

In the case of this clonotype: Given a much more abundant clone one base away, this may be a read error. This chain connects TRBV19 to TRBJ1-2, with a possible D match to TRBD1 (6 bases). The V end was cut by 3 bases, the J end by 7 bases, with 18 bases between. This CDR3 has 15 amino acids. The germline gives CDR1 LNHDA, CDR2 SQIVND (reference sequence). The CDR3 DNA follows: TGTGCCAGTAGTATCACGGACAGCGATGGTGCTGGCTACACCTTC. Translating gives CASSITDSDGAGYTF.

This chain joins TRBV6-1 and TRBJ1-5; D is unresolved. Trimming removed 6 bases at V and 0 bases at J, with 12 bases between. Germline CDR1 reads MNHNS; CDR2 reads SASEGT. CDR3 size: 15 residues. CDR3 protein: CASSSRWGSNQPQHF. The CDR3 DNA follows: TGTGCCAGCAGCTCCCGTTGGGGTAGCAATCAGCCCCAGCATTTT.

In this sample, this clonotype turned up many times. The genes are TRBV20-1 and TRBJ2-2; 16 positions match TRBD2. The CDR3 is 17 residues long. V was pared by 6 bases and J by 4 bases, with 8 bases of the junction left unmatched. Germline values: CDR1 DFQATT, CDR2 SNEGSKA (reference sequence). CDR3 coding DNA: TGCAGTGCGAGGGGACTAGCGGGAGGGCCGAGCACCGGGGAGCTGTTTTTT. This sequence encodes CSARGLAGGPSTGELFF.

This clonotype was observed many times. J is TRBJ2-5 and V is TRBV4-1, with TRBD2 matching 7 bases. V gave up 0 bases and J gave up 9 bases; unmatched junction bases: 13. CDR3 length: 16 amino acids. The germline V gene encodes CDR1 MGHRA and CDR2 YSYEKL. CDR3 protein: CASSQDPGTTIEAQYF. The CDR3 region has the DNA TGCGCCAGCAGCCAAGATCCCGGGACTACAATCGAGGCCCAGTACTTC.

This clonotype has at least ten counts. The chain employs TRBV12-3 or TRBV12-4 and TRBJ1-6; 9 bases are a match to TRBD1. After removal of 5 bases from V and 10 bases from J, the junction contained 12 bases not matched to a gene. The CDR3 runs 16 residues. CDR3 in amino acids: CASSPDRGGVYSPLHF. In DNA form, the CDR3 reads TGTGCCAGCAGTCCGGACAGGGGAGGGGTTTACTCACCCCTCCACTTT.

This clonotype was recorded at least ten times. The V call is TRBV4-3, the J call TRBJ2-7, with a possible D match to TRBD2 (7 bases). This CDR3 comprises 16 residues. Trimming stripped 1 base from V and 5 bases from J, with 18 bases between. Germline values: CDR1 LGHNA, CDR2 YSLEER. Written as DNA, the CDR3 is TGCGCCAGCAGCCAAGTAGGGGGGAGGGCCTACAACGAGCAGTACTTC. This translates into CASSQVGGRAYNEQYF.

This clonotype was counted ten times or more. The V call is TRBV28, the J call TRBJ2-7, with 15 bases fitting TRBD2. CDR1 and CDR2 from the germline V gene are MDHEN and SYDVKM. Losses at the gene ends were 4 bases for V and 6 bases for J; bases not matched to a gene: 7. The CDR3 runs to 16 residues. CDR3 in amino acids: CASSSGLAGGPLEQYF. The CDR3, as DNA: TGTGCCAGCAGTTCAGGACTAGCGGGAGGGCCCCTCGAGCAGTACTTC.

V gene TRBV18 combines with J gene TRBJ2-7, with 7 bases lining up with TRBD2. The CDR3 spans 15 residues. With V trimmed by 3 bases and J by 7 bases, 12 bases remained unmatched. Germline CDR1 and CDR2: KGHSH and LQKENI. The CDR3 spells CASSPEISLGGEQYF. The CDR3 region has the DNA TGTGCCAGCTCACCGGAGATAAGCCTGGGGGGGGAGCAGTACTTC.

On this clonotype: One end of the junction fails to match germline, which may point to a read error. The rearrangement links TRBV11-1 to TRBJ2-7; TRBD1 is a possible D gene (6 bases). This CDR3 comprises 17 residues. CDR1 is SGHAT, CDR2 FQDESV, per germline (reference sequence). The CDR3 here is CASSFAHQAPQGVEQHF. CDR3 nucleotide sequence: TGTGCCAGCAGCTTCGCTCACCAGGCCCCACAGGGAGTCGAACAGCACTTC. Full variable domain (remainder filled in from reference TRBV11-1 and TRBJ2-7): EAEVAQSPRYKITEKSQAVAFWCDPISGHATLYWYRQILGQGPELLVQFQDESVVDDSQLPKDRFSAERLKGVDSTLKIQPAELGDSAMYLCASSFAHQAPQGVEQHFGPGTRLTVT.

In its sample, this clonotype was seen many times. This chain uses TRBV10-2 with TRBJ2-5; TRBD2 matches at 12 bases. Germline CDR1 reads WSHSY; CDR2 reads SAAADI. V was clipped by 6 bases and J by 0 bases; unmatched bases: 2. The CDR3 is 15 amino acids. In nucleotides, the CDR3 is TGCGCCAGCAGGACTAGCGGGAGAAACCAAGAGACCCAGTACTTC. This sequence encodes CASRTSGRNQETQYF.

This clonotype has a count of ten or more. The genes are TRBV20-1 and TRBJ2-2; possible D gene TRBD2, 6 bases. With 4 bases removed from V and 1 base from J, the gap between germline ends came to 10 bases. Per the germline V gene, CDR1 is DFQATT and CDR2 is SNEGSKA (reference sequence). This CDR3 has 14 residues. CDR3 DNA: TGCAGTGCTACGGGACTGGTGAACACCGGGGAGCTGTTTTTT. Protein: CSATGLVNTGELFF.

The sample holds many counts of this clonotype. This chain connects TRBV24-1 to TRBJ2-7; 7 bases are a match to TRBD1. V gave up 7 bases and J gave up 0 bases; unmatched junction bases: 5. The CDR3 is 14 amino acids. CDR1 KGHDR and CDR2 SFDVKD come from the germline V gene. The CDR3: CATSPRGTSYEQYF. DNA of the CDR3: TGTGCCACCAGCCCCAGGGGGACCTCCTACGAGCAGTACTTC.

The J gene is TRBJ1-6, the V gene TRBV7-9; TRBD1 matches at 7 bases. CDR1 and CDR2 from the germline V gene are SEHNR and FQNEAQ (reference sequence). V trimming: 2 bases; J trimming: 4 bases; junction bases outside the gene matches: 8. The CDR3 consists of 17 residues. CDR3 DNA sequence: TGTGCCAGCAGCTTAAGGATAGGGACAGAATATAATTCACCCCTCCACTTT. It yields the protein CASSLRIGTEYNSPLHF.

The CDR3 sequence: CASTGAWEFSNQPQHF. The CDR3 region has the DNA TGTGCCAGCACCGGAGCATGGGAGTTTAGCAATCAGCCCCAGCATTTT. The rearrangement joins TRBV28 to TRBJ1-5; D ambiguous. The CDR3 sequence is 16 residues long. CDR1 is MDHEN, CDR2 SYDVKM, per germline. V dropped 7 bases and J dropped 0 bases, with 16 bases sitting between them.